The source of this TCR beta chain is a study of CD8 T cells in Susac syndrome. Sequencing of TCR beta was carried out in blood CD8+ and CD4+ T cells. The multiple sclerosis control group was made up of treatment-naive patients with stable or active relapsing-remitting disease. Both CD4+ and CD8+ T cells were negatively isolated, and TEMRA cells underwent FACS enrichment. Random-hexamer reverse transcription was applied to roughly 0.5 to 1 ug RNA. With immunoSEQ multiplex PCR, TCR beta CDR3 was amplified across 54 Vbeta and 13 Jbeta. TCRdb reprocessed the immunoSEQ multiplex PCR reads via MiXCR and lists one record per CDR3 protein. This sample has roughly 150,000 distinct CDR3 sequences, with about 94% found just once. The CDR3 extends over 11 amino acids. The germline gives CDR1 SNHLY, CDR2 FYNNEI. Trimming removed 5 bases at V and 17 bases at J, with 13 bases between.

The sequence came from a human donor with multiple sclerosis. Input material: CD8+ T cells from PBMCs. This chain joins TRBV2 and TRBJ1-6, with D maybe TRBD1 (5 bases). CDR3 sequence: CASSQTRDFHF. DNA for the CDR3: TGTGCCAGCAGTCAGACACGGGACTTCCACTTT. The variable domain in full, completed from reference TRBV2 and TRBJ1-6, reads EPEVTQTPSHQVTQMGQEVILRCVPISNHLYFYWYRQILGQKVEFLVSFYNNEISEKSEIFDDQFSVERPDGSNFTLKIRSTKLEDSAMYFCASSQTRDFHFGNGTRLTVT.